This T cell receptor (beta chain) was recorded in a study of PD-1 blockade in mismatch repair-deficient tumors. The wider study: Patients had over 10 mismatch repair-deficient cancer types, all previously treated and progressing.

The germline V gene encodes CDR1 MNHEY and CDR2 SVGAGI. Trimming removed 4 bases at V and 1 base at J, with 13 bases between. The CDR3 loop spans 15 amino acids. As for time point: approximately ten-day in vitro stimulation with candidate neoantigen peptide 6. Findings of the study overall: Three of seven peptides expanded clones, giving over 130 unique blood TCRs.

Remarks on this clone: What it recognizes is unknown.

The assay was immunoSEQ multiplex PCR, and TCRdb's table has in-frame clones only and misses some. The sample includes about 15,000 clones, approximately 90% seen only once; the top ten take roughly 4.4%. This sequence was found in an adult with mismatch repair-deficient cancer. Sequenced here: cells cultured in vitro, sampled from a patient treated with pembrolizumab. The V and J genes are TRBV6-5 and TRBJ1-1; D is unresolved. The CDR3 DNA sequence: TGTGCCAGCAGTTCGGCGGGCAGGCCGAACACTGAAGCTTTCTTT. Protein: CASSSAGRPNTEAFF.